The present T cell receptor (beta chain) was sequenced within a study of T cell changes during pregnancy in multiple sclerosis. The repertoire was sequenced with immunoSEQ multiplex PCR; TCRdb's copy has only in-frame clones and lacks some. The repertoire holds 90,000 to 120,000 clones, with about nine tenths as singletons. Source: peripheral blood, taken in the third trimester of pregnancy. This TCR derives from a female donor in good health, enrolled as a control in a pregnancy study.

CDR3 sequence reads: CASSPRPTGGETQYF. The CDR3 nucleotides are TGTGCCAGCAGCCCCCGACCGACAGGGGGAGAGACCCAGTACTTC. V usage is TRBV9 and J usage is TRBJ2-5; TRBD1 aligns across 9 bases. After removal of 4 bases from V and 4 bases from J, the junction contained 8 bases not matched to a gene. CDR3 length equals 15 residues. Germline assignment: CDR1 SGDLS and CDR2 YYNGEE.